A single sample is the source of the 9 T cell receptor beta chains below, sequenced in a study of cytomegalovirus exposure and HLA in healthy donors (dated by TCRdb to the late 2010s). Library preparation was by the immunoSEQ multiplex PCR assay. A mixture of 60 forward primers for TCR Vbeta segments and 13 reverse primers for TCR Jbeta segments was used in the multiplex PCR. TCRdb's version of the immuneACCESS table is confined to in-frame rearrangements and falls short of the full clone set. An unresolved V gene accounts for under half of the shortfall where checked; the remainder is of unknown origin. The sample table lists approximately 79,000 clones, around 78% of them with a count of one. The ten top clones hold around 5.8% of the sample. The source material was PBMCs. The receptors here all came from a male donor in good health and CMV-seropositive.

CDR3 DNA sequence: TGTGCCAGCAGTTTTAGCGGAAACTCCTACGAGCAGTACTTC. It codes for CASSFSGNSYEQYF. The V and J genes are TRBV28 and TRBJ2-7, with D perhaps TRBD2 (6 bases). The CDR3 consists of 14 residues. V lost 3 bases to trimming and J lost 0 bases, with 9 bases between them. Germline V lookup: CDR1 MDHEN, CDR2 SYDVKM.

The rearrangement links TRBV7-9 to TRBJ1-2; 9 bases match TRBD1. Germline V gives CDR1 SEHNR, CDR2 FQNEAQ (reference sequence). V shed 10 bases and J 8 bases; nucleotides not matched to a gene: 11. The CDR3 spans 13 residues. The CDR3 spells CAIPTGGAEGYTF. CDR3 in DNA: TGTGCCATCCCTACAGGGGGCGCGGAAGGCTACACCTTC.

This clone was detected once. The V call is TRBV6-5, the J call TRBJ1-2; D is uncertain. Trimming left V 7 bases short and J 8 bases short, with 14 bases between. The CDR3 is 12 residues long. CDR1 and CDR2 from the germline V gene are MNHEY and SVGAGI. The CDR3 region has the DNA TGTGCCAGCATCGGGTCGGCCGCGGGCTACACCTTC. It translates to CASIGSAAGYTF.

The V and J genes are TRBV7-4 and TRBJ2-3; 9 bases fit TRBD2. CDR1 is SGHVT and CDR2 is SQSDAQ in the germline V gene. Trimming took 4 bases from V and 8 from J; bases not matched to a gene: 16. The CDR3 extends over 17 amino acids. The CDR3 protein is CASSSTSGLHPVATQYF. The DNA for the CDR3 is TGTGCCAGCAGCTCGACTAGCGGTCTCCACCCAGTCGCTACGCAGTATTTT.

This clone appeared a single time. This chain connects TRBV27 to TRBJ2-7; 11 nucleotides agree with TRBD2. J was trimmed by 7 bases and V by 5 bases; bases with no gene match: 10. The CDR3 length is 15 residues. Germline V gene sequence: CDR1 MNHEY, CDR2 SMNVEV (reference sequence). The DNA of the CDR3 is TGTGCCAGCAGTGACGGACTAGCGGGTTTTAGTGAGCAGTACTTC. This gives the protein CASSDGLAGFSEQYF.

The chain employs TRBV10-3 and TRBJ2-2; maybe TRBD1 (6 bases). The CDR3 loop spans 16 amino acids. The germline V gene encodes CDR1 ENHRY and CDR2 SYGVKD. V lost 6 bases and J lost 3, with 17 bases in between. CDR3 nucleotides: TGTGCCATCAGGGGGGCAGGGAGCATAGACACCGGGGAGCTGTTTTTT. Protein sequence: CAIRGAGSIDTGELFF.

This sequence joins TRBV6-6 and TRBJ2-7, with D possibly being TRBD1 (6 bases). V lost 4 bases and J lost 5, with 9 bases in between. The CDR3 is made up of 12 amino acids. CDR1 is MNHNY and CDR2 is SVGAGI in the germline V gene (reference sequence). The CDR3 DNA reads as TGTGCCAGCAGTTTCAGGGGTCACGAGCAGTACTTC. It yields the protein CASSFRGHEQYF.

The V gene is TRBV7-9, the J gene TRBJ1-1; D is ambiguous. Germline-derived CDR1 and CDR2 are SEHNR and FQNEAQ (reference sequence). The CDR3 contains 13 residues. V gave up 2 bases and J gave up 3 bases, with 7 bases separating them. The CDR3, as DNA: TGTGCCAGCAGCTTACTAGTGGACACTGAAGCTTTCTTT. Its translation is CASSLLVDTEAFF.

CDR3 DNA sequence: TGTGCCAGCAGCTTATACTCCACTTTCGCAGATACGCAGTATTTT. Amino acids: CASSLYSTFADTQYF. The chain joins TRBV7-9 to TRBJ2-3; no clear D. This CDR3 region has 15 residues. CDR1 and CDR2 (germline): SEHNR, FQNEAQ (reference sequence). V was pared by 2 bases and J by 4 bases, with 13 bases between.